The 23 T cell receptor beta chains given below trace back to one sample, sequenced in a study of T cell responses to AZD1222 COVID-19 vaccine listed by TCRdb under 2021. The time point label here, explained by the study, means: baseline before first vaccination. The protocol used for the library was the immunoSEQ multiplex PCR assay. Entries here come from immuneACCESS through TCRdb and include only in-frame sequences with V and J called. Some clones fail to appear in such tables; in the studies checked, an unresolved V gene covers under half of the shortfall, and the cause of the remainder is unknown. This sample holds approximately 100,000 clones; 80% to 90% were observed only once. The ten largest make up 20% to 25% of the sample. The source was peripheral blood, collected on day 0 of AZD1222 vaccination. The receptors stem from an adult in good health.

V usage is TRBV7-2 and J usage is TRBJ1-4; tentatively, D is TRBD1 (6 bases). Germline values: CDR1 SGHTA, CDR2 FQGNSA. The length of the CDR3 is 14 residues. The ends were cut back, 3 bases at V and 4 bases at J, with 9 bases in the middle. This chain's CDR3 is CASSFRGGNEKLFF. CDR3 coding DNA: TGTGCCAGCAGCTTCAGGGGTGGTAATGAAAAACTGTTTTTT.

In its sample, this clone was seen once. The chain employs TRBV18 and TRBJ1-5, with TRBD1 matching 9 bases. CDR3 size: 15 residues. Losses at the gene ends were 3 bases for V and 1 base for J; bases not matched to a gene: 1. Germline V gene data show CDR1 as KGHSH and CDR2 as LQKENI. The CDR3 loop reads CASSPGQGSNQPQHF. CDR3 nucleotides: TGTGCCAGCTCACCGGGACAGGGAAGCAATCAGCCCCAGCATTTT. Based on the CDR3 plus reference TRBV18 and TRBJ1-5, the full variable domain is NAGVMQNPRHLVRRRGQEARLRCSPMKGHSHVYWYRQLPEEGLKFMVYLQKENIIDESGMPKERFSAEFPKEGPSILRIQQVVRGDSAAYFCASSPGQGSNQPQHFGDGTRLSIL.

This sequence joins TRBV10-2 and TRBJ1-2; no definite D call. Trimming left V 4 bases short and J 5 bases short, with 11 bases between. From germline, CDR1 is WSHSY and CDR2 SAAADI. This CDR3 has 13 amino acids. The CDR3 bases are TGCGCCAGCAGTGCCGGCGGGGAATATGGCTACACCTTC. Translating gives CASSAGGEYGYTF.

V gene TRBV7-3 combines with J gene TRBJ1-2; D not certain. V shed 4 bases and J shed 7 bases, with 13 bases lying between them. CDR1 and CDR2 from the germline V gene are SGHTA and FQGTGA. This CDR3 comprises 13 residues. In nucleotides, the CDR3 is TGTGCCAGCAGCTCAAATGGGGTATCTGGCTACACCTTC. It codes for CASSSNGVSGYTF.

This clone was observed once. In DNA, the CDR3 is TGTGCCAGCAGCCAAGATCCCCCTAGCGAGAACAATGAGCAGTTCTTC. Its protein is CASSQDPPSENNEQFF. The chain has TRBV4-2 and TRBJ2-1; a possible D gene is TRBD2 (6 bases). Trimming cost V 0 bases and J 5 bases, with 14 bases left between them. The CDR3 contains 16 residues. Germline CDR1 is LGHNA and CDR2 is YNFKEQ.

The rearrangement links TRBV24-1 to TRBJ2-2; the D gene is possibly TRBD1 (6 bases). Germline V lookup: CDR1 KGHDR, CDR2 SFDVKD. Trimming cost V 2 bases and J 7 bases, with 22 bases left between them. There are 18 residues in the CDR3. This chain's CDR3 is CATSDSYDHRAEGGELFF. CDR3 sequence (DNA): TGTGCCACCAGTGATTCGTATGACCACAGGGCTGAGGGCGGGGAGCTGTTTTTT.

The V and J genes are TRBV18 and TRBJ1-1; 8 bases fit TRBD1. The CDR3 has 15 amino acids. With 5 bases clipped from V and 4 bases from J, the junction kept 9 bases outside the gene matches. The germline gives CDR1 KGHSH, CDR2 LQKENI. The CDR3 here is CASSNQDRVGTEAFF. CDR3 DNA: TGTGCCAGCTCAAATCAGGACAGGGTGGGCACTGAAGCTTTCTTT.

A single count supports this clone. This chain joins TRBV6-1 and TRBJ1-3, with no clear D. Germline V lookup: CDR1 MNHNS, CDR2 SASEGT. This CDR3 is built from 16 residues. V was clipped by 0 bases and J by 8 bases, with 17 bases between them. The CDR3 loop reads CASSEARGSTRDTIYF. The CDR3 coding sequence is TGTGCCAGCAGTGAAGCGCGCGGGTCCACCCGAGACACCATATATTTT.

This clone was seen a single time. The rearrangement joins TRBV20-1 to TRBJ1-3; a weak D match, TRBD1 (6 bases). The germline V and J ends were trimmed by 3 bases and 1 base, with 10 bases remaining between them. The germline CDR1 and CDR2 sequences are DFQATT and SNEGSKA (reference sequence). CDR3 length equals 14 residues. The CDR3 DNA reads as TGCAGTGCTAGTTTCCAGGGGTCTGGAAACACCATATATTTT. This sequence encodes CSASFQGSGNTIYF.

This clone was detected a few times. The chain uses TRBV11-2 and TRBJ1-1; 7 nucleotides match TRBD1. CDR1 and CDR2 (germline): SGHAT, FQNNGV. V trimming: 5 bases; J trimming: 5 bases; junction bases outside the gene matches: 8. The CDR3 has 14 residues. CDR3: CASSLDRTRTEAFF. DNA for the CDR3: TGTGCCAGCAGCCTGGACAGGACGAGGACTGAAGCTTTCTTT.

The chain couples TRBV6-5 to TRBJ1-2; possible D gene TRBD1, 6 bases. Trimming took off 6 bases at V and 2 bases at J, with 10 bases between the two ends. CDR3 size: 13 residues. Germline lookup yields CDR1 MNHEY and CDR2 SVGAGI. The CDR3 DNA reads TGTGCCAGCAGCTACGGACAGAACTATGGCTACACCTTC. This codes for CASSYGQNYGYTF.

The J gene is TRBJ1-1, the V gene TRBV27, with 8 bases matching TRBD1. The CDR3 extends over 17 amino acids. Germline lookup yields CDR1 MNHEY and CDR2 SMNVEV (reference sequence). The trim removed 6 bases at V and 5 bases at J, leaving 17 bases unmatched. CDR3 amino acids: CASSPSGSGGLTTEAFF. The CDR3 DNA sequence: TGTGCCAGCAGCCCCAGCGGATCAGGGGGCTTAACTACTGAAGCTTTCTTT.

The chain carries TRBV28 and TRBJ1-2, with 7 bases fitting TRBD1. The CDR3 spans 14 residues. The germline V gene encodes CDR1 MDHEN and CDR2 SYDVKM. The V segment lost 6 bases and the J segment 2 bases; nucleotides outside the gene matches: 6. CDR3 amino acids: CASRVDRENYGYTF. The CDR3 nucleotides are TGTGCCAGCAGGGTTGACAGGGAGAACTATGGCTACACCTTC.

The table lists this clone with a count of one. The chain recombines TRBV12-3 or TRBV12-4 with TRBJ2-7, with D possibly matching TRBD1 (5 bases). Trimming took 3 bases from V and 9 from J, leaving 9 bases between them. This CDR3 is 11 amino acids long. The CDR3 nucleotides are TGTGCCAGCAGTTTCAGGGCGGCGCAGTACTTC. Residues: CASSFRAAQYF.

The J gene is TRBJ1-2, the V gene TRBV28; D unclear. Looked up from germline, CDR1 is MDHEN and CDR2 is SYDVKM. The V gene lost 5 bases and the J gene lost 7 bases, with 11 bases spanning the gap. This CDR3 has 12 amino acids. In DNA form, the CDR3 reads TGTGCCAGCAGTATACCGACTAGTGGCTACACCTTC. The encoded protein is CASSIPTSGYTF.

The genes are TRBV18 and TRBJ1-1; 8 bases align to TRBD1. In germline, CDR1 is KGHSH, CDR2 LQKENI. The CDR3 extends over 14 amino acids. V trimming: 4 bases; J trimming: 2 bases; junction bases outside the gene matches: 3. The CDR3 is CASSLGQGNTEAFF. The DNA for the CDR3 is TGTGCCAGCTCACTAGGACAGGGAAACACTGAAGCTTTCTTT. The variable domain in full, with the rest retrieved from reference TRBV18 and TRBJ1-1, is NAGVMQNPRHLVRRRGQEARLRCSPMKGHSHVYWYRQLPEEGLKFMVYLQKENIIDESGMPKERFSAEFPKEGPSILRIQQVVRGDSAAYFCASSLGQGNTEAFFGQGTRLTVV.

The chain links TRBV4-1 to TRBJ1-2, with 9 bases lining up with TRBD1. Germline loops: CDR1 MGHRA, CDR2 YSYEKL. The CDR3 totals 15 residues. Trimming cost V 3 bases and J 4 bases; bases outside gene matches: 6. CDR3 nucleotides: TGCGCCAGCAGCCAGCCTACAGGGGGCATCTATGGCTACACCTTC. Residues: CASSQPTGGIYGYTF.

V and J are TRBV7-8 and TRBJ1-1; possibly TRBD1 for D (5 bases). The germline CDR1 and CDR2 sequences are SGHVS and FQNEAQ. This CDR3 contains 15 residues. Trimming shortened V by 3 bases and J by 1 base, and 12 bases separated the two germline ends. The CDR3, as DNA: TGTGCCAGCAGCTTTACCCCCGGGGCGAACACTGAAGCTTTCTTT. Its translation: CASSFTPGANTEAFF.

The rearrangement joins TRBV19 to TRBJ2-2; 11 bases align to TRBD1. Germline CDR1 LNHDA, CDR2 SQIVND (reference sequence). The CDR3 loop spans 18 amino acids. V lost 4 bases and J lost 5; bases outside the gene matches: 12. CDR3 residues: CASSTPVGTGGSTGELFF. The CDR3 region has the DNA TGTGCCAGTAGTACTCCCGTAGGGACAGGGGGTAGTACCGGGGAGCTGTTTTTT.

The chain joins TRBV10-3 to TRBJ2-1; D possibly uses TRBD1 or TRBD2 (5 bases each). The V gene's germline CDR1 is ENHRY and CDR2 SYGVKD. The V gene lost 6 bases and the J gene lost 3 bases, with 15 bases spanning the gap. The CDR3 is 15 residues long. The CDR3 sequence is CAIRPGTEVYNEQFF. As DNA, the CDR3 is TGTGCCATCAGACCTGGGACCGAGGTCTACAATGAGCAGTTCTTC.

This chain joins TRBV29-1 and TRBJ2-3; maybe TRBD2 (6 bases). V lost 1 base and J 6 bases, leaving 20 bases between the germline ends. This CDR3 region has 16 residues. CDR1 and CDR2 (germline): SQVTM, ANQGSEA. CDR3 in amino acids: CSVEGGWGPEGDTQYF. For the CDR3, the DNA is TGCAGCGTTGAAGGTGGTTGGGGCCCGGAGGGGGATACGCAGTATTTT.

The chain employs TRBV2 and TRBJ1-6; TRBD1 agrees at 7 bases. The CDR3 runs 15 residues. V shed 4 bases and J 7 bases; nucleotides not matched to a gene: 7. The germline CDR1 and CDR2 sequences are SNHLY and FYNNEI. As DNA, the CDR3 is TGTGCCAGCAGTGTAGCCGGGACAGCCAATTCACCCCTCCACTTT. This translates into CASSVAGTANSPLHF.

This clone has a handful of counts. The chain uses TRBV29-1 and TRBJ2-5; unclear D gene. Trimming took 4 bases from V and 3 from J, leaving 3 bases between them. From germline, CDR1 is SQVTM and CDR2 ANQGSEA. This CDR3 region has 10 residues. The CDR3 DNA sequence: TGCAGCGTTGGGGAAGAGACCCAGTACTTC. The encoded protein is CSVGEETQYF. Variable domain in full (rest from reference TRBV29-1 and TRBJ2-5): SAVISQKPSRDICQRGTSLTIQCQVDSQVTMMFWYRQQPGQSLTLIATANQGSEATYESGFVIDKFPISRPNLTFSTLTVSNMSPEDSSIYLCSVGEETQYFGPGTRLLVL.